The 2 T cell receptor beta chains in this list originate from one sample, sequenced in a study of T-cell memory formation after mild COVID-19. In TCRdb, the 5' RACE reads were re-called with MiXCR into one record per CDR3 protein. This sample has hundreds of thousands of distinct CDR3 sequences, with roughly 15% found just once. Sample: PBMCs or a T cell subset sorted from them (not recorded which). The receptors were gathered from a man younger than 35 who had mild COVID-19 (a few samples of this study predate the infection). Cell type and time point are not known.

The rearrangement links TRBV29-1 to TRBJ2-7; 7 bases align to TRBD1. The ends lost 2 bases at V and 3 bases at J; junction bases unmatched: 13. Germline V CDR1 and CDR2: SQVTM, ANQGSEA. The CDR3 length is 16 residues. The CDR3 sequence: CSVERGRRAARYEQYV. The CDR3 DNA reads as TGCAGCGTTGAAAGGGGGCGACGCGCCGCCCGCTACGAGCAGTACGTC.

At least ten counts were recorded for this clonotype. The chain recombines TRBV12-3 or TRBV12-4 with TRBJ2-5, with D hard to call. The CDR3 consists of 12 residues. Trimming removed 5 bases at V and 4 bases at J, with 8 bases between. The CDR3 protein is CASSRARETQYF. DNA for the CDR3: TGTGCCAGCAGTCGAGCAAGAGAGACCCAGTACTTC.